Below, one TCR beta chain is given with its context. Which antigen it targets is not known. No clone much larger than this one lies a single base away; base qualities are absent. Including cysteine and phenylalanine, the CDR3 has 16 amino acids. The retained sequence is limited to the CDR3, 48 bases, with the frame set at the first base. The germline V gene provides CDR1 SGHTA and CDR2 FQGTGA. V loses 5 bases at its end and J loses 1 base; junction bases beyond the gene matches: 3. The CDR3 regions of human TCRbeta chains were subjected to immunosequencing. The original methods were these. TCRs in the repertoires were matched against a reference library of SARS-CoV-2-specific TCRs that had been generated with the MIRA antigen-specificity platform. Breadth meant the fraction of unique TCRs that were SARS-CoV-2-associated, whereas depth meant the fraction of total T cells that were SARS-CoV-2-associated. Using the MIRA data, every spike-specific TCR was mapped to the spike region that the TCR reacted to and assigned to either a CD4 or a CD8 class. Log10-transformed breadth and depth values were compared by one-way ANOVA with Sidak's multiple comparisons tests. The immuneACCESS repertoire file appears here via TCRdb, limited to in-frame rearrangements. These files lack a portion of the clones; in checked studies, under half of the deficit traces to unresolved V genes, and the cause of the others is not known. V, J and clone size derive from that table, while D and trimming were established from the DNA sequence. The table for this sample lists approximately 170,000 clones; more than 80% of them were counted only once. The top ten hold roughly 6.9% of the sample.

This specimen's time point label, per the study, means: baseline before first vaccination. Vaccinee samples were obtained from the UK trials COV001 and COV002, which included a single-blind randomized controlled phase 2/3 trial of AZD1222 (ChAdOx1 nCoV-19) in healthy adults. For TCRbeta chain sequencing, PBMC samples were collected from trial participants at day 0 and at day 28 after the second dose. The data originate from a study of T cell responses to AZD1222 COVID-19 vaccine (dated by TCRdb to the early 2020s). With respect to the entire study: AZD1222 recipients with second doses at about 4 weeks or about 12 weeks were pooled, because spike-specific TCR depth and breadth did not differ between schedules. Trial participants were enrolled by age into 18-55, 56-69 and 70-plus year subgroups, with roughly 160, 29 and 62 TCR-sequenced participants respectively. A total of approximately 250 trial participants underwent TCR sequencing, of whom some 200 had received two doses of AZD1222 and around 25 had received two doses of the MenACWY control vaccine. Overall results and qualifications from the work: Participants were mostly white British, with more females than males. The authors suggested clonal diversity may have been underestimated. Conclusions about previously exposed vaccinees are limited because only five to seven AZD1222 recipients were SARS-CoV-2 seropositive at baseline. After two AZD1222 doses, both the breadth and the depth of spike-specific TCRs were significantly higher than at day 0 and than in MenACWY recipients. The whole spike protein was spanned by vaccine-associated CD4 TCRs, and dominant responses were seen in regions 160-218 and 743-854. Because no samples from the day 14 peak response were available, repertoires could be characterized only after the peak T cell response. The 56-69-year group was small, and its depth increase did not reach significance, likely because of low power. Reportedly, almost half of the unique spike-specific TCRs recognized epitopes lying outside the regions that are mutated in the B.1.351 and B.1.1.7 variants.

Sequenced material: peripheral blood, taken on day 0 of AZD1222 vaccination. The rearrangement combines TRBV7-3 with TRBJ2-2, and 11 bases in between align with TRBD2. This receptor was identified in an adult in good health. The DNA sequence is as follows: TGTGCCAGCAGCGAAGGGACTAGCGGGAACACCGGGGAGCTGTTTTTT. Translated, it reads CASSEGTSGNTGELFF.